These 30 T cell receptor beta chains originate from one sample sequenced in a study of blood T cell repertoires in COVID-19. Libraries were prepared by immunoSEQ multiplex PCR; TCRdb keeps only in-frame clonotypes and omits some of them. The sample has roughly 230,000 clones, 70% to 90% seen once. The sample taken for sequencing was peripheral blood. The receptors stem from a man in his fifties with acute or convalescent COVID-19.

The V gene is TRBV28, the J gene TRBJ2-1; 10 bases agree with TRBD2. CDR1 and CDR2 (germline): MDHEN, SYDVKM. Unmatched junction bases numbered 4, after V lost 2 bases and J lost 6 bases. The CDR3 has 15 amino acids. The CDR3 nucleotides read TGTGCCAGCAGTTTACTAGCGGGAGAGGCCAATGAGCAGTTCTTC. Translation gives CASSLLAGEANEQFF.

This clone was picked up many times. This CDR3 reads CASSLGGAKNIQYF. CDR3 nucleotides: TGTGCCAGCAGCTTAGGAGGGGCCAAAAACATTCAGTACTTC. The chain carries TRBV11-3 and TRBJ2-4, with D perhaps matching TRBD2 (5 bases). V shed 1 base and J shed 1 base, with 5 bases lying between them. The CDR3 loop spans 14 amino acids. Germline lookup yields CDR1 SGHNT and CDR2 YENEEA.

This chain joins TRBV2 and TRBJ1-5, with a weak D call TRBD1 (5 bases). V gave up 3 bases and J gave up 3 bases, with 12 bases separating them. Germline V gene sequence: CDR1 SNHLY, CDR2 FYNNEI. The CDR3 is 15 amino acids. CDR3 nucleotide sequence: TGTGCCAGCAGTGAGGAGACAGTCAACAATCAGCCCCAGCATTTT. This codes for CASSEETVNNQPQHF.

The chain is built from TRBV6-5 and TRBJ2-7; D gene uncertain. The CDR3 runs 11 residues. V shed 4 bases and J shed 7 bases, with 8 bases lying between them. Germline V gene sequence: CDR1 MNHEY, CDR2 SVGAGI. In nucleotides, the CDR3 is TGTGCCAGCAGTTCCCTATTTGAGCAGTACTTC. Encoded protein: CASSSLFEQYF.

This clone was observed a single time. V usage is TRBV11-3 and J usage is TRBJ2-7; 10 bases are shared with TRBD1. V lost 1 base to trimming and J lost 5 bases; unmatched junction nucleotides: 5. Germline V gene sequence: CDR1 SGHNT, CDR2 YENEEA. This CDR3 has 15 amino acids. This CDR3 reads CASSLGGTGVDEQYF. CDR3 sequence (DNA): TGTGCCAGCAGCTTAGGGGGGACAGGGGTTGACGAGCAGTACTTC.

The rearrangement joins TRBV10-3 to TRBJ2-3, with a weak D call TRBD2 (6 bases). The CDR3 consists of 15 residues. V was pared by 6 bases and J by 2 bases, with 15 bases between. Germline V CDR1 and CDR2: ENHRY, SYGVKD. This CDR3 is CAIREGPWPTDTQYF. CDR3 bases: TGTGCCATCAGGGAGGGCCCGTGGCCCACAGATACGCAGTATTTT.

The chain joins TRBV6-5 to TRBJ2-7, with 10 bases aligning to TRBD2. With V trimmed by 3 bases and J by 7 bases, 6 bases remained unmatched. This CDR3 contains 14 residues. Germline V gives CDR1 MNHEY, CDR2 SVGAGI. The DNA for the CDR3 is TGTGCCAGCAGTTATTGGGAGCGGGGGGGTGAGCAGTACTTC. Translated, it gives CASSYWERGGEQYF.

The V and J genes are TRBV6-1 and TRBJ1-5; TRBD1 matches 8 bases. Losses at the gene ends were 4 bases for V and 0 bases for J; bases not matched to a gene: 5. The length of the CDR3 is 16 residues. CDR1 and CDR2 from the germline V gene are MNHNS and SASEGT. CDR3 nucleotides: TGTGCCAGCAGTGGGACAGGGACCTATAGCAATCAGCCCCAGCATTTT. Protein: CASSGTGTYSNQPQHF.

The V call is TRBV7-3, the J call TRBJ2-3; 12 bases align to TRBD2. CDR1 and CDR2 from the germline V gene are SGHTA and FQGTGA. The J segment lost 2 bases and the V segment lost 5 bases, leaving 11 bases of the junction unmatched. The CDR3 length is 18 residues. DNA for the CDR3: TGTGCCAGCAGCCCAGCGGGGGGACTAGCGGGCCTCACAGATACGCAGTATTTT. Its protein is CASSPAGGLAGLTDTQYF. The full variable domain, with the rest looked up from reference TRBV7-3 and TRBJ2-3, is GAGVSQTPSNKVTEKGKYVELRCDPISGHTALYWYRQSLGQGPEFLIYFQGTGAADDSGLPNDRFFAVRPEGSVSTLKIQRTERGDSAVYLCASSPAGGLAGLTDTQYFGPGTRLTVL.

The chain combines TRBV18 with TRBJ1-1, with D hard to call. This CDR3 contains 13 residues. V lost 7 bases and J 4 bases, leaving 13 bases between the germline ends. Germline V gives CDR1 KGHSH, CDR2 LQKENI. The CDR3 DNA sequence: TGTGCCAGCTTTTCGGGTCTAGGCACTGAAGCTTTCTTT. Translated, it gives CASFSGLGTEAFF.

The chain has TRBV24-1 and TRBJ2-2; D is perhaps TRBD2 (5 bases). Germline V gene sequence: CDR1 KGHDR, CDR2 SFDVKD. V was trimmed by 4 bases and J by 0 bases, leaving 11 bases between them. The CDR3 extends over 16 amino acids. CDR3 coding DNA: TGTGCCACCAGTGACCCCAGCGGCCCGAACACCGGGGAGCTGTTTTTT. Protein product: CATSDPSGPNTGELFF.

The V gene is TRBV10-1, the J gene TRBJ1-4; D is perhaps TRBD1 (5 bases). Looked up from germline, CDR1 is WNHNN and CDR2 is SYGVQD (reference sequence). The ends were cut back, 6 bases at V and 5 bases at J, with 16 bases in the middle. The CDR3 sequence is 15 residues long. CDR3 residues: CASSETGFGNEKLFF. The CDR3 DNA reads TGCGCCAGCAGCGAAACAGGCTTCGGAAATGAAAAACTGTTTTTT.

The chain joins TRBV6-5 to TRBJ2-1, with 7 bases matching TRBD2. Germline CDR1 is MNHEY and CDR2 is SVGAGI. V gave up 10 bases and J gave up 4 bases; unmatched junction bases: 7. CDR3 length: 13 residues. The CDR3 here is CAIGTIQYNEQFF. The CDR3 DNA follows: TGTGCCATCGGGACTATACAATACAATGAGCAGTTCTTC.

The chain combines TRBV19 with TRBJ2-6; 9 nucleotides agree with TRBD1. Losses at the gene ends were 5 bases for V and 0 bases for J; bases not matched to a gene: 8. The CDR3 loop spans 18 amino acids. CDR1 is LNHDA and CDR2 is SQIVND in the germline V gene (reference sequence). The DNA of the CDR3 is TGTGCCAGTAGTCAAAAGGGACAGGGAAGCTCTGGGGCCAACGTCCTGACTTTC. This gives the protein CASSQKGQGSSGANVLTF.

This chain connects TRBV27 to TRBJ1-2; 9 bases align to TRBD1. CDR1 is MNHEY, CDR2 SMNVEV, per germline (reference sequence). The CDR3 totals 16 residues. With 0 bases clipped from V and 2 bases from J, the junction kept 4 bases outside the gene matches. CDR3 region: CASSLSPGTGNYGYTF. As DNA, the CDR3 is TGTGCCAGCAGTTTATCCCCAGGGACAGGGAACTATGGCTACACCTTC.

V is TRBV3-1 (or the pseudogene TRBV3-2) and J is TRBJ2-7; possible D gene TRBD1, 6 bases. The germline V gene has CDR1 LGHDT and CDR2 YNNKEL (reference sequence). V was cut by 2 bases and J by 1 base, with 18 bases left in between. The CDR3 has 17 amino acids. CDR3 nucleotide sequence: TGTGCCAGCAGCCAAAACCCCACAGGGCGCTCTTCCTACGAGCAGTACTTC. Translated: CASSQNPTGRSSYEQYF.

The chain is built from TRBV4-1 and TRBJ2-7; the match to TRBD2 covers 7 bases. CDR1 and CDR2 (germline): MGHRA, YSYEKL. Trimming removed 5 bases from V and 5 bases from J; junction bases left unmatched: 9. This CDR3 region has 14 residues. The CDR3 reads CASSSLREFDEQYF. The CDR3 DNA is TGCGCCAGCAGCTCTCTGCGGGAGTTCGACGAGCAGTACTTC.

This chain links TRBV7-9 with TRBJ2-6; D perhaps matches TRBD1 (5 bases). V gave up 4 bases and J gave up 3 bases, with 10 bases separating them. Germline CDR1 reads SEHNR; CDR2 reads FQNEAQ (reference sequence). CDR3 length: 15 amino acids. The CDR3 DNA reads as TGTGCCAGCAGCTCCCCAGGGTATGGGGCCAACGTCCTGACTTTC. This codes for CASSSPGYGANVLTF.

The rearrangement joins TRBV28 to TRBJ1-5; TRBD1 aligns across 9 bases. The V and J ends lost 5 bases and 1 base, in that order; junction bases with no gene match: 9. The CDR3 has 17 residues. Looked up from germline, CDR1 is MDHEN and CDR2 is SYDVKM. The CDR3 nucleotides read TGTGCCAGCAGTCCCGATACAGGGGGCGCGAGCAATCAGCCCCAGCATTTT. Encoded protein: CASSPDTGGASNQPQHF.

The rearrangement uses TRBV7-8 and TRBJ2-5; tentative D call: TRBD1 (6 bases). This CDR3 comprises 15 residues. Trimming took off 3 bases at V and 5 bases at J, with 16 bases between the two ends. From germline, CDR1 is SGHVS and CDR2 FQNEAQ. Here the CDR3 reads CASSLSAHREETQYF. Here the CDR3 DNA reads TGTGCCAGCAGCTTGTCTGCCCACAGGGAGGAGACCCAGTACTTC.

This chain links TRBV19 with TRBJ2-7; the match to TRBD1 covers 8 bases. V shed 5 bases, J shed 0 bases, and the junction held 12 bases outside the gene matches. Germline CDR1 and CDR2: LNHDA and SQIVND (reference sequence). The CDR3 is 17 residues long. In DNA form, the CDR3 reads TGTGCCAGTAGTCCCTCTGATTACAGGGGGGACTCCTACGAGCAGTACTTC. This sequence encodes CASSPSDYRGDSYEQYF.

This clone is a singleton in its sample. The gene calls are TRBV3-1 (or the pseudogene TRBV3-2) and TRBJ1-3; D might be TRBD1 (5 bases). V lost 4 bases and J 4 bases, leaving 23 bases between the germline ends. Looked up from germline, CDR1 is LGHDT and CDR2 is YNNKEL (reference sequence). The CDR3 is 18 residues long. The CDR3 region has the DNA TGTGCCAGCAGCCGATCCACGGGTGCGGGGGTCCGGGGAAACACCATATATTTT. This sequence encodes CASSRSTGAGVRGNTIYF.

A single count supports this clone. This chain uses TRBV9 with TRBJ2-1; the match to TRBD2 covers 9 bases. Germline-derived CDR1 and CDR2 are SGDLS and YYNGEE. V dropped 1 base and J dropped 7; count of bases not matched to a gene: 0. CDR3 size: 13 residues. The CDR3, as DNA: TGTGCCAGCAGCGTACTAGCGGGGAATGAGCAGTTCTTC. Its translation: CASSVLAGNEQFF.

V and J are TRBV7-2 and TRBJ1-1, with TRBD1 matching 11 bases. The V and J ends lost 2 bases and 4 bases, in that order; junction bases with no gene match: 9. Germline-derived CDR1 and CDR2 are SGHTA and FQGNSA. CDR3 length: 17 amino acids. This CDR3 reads CASSLMGQGVGGTEAFF. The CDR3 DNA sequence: TGTGCCAGCAGCTTAATGGGACAGGGGGTCGGAGGCACTGAAGCTTTCTTT.

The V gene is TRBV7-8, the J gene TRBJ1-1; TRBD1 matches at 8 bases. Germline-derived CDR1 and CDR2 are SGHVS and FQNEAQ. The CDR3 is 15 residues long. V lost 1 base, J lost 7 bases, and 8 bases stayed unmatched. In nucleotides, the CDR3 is TGTGCCAGCAGCTTAGTAGGTCAGGGGGCGGTTGAAGCTTTCTTT. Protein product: CASSLVGQGAVEAFF. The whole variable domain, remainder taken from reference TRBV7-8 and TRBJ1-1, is GAGVSQSPRYKVAKRGQDVALRCDPISGHVSLFWYQQALGQGPEFLTYFQNEAQLDKSGLPSDRFFAERPEGSVSTLKIQRTQQEDSAVYLCASSLVGQGAVEAFFGQGTRLTVV.

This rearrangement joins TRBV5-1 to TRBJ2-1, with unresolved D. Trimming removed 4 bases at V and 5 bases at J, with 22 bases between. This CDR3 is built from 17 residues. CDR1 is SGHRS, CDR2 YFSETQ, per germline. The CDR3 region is CASSPQNFRDWNNEQFF. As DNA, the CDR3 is TGCGCCAGCAGCCCCCAAAACTTCAGAGACTGGAACAATGAGCAGTTCTTC.

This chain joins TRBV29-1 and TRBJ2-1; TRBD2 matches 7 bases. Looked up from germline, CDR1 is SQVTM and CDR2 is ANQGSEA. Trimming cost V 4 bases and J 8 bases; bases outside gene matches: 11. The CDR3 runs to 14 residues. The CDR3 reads CSVVRGRGLDEQFF. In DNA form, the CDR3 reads TGCAGCGTTGTCCGGGGGAGGGGTTTAGATGAGCAGTTCTTC.

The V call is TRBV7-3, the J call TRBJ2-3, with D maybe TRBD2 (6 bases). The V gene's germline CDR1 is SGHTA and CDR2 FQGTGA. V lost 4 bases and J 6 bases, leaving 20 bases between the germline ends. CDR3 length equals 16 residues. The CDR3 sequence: CASSSAATGLRDTQYF. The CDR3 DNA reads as TGTGCCAGCAGCTCCGCGGCCACGGGACTCCGGGATACGCAGTATTTT.

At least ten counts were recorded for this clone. In DNA form, the CDR3 reads TGTGCCTGCCAAGGGGGCAGTAGGGACACTGAAGCTTTCTTT. It encodes CACQGGSRDTEAFF. The chain is built from TRBV6-5 and TRBJ1-1; TRBD1 matches 7 bases. Germline-derived CDR1 and CDR2 are MNHEY and SVGAGI. With V trimmed by 11 bases and J by 3 bases, 12 bases remained unmatched. This CDR3 is 14 amino acids long.

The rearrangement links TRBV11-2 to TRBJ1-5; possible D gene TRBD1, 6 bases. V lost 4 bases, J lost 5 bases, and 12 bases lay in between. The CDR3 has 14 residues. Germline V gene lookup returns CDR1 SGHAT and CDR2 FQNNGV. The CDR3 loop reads CASSSSGGDQPQHF. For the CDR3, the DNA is TGTGCCAGCAGCTCAAGTGGGGGCGATCAGCCCCAGCATTTT.